One and the same sample provided the 25 T cell receptor beta chains below, sequenced in a study of T cells in Graves' hyperthyroidism and ophthalmopathy. Amplification of TCR beta CDR3 regions used RNA as the template. Carried out on the TCR CDR3, a first-round RT-PCR used the HTBI primer set. A single record per CDR3 protein comes from TCRdb applying MiXCR to the multiplex PCR reads. The table records approximately 570,000 distinct CDR3 sequences, around 20% of them present only once. The sample was blood. The receptor set was obtained from a man aged 35 to 55 with Graves' ophthalmopathy.

The chain carries TRBV5-8 and TRBJ1-2; D not certain. The CDR3 contains 16 residues. The V end lost 0 bases, the J end lost 4 bases, and 16 bases lay between the germline ends. Germline V CDR1 and CDR2: SGHTS, YDEGEE. This CDR3 is CASSLAGGRGSYGYTF. CDR3 nucleotide sequence: TGTGCCAGCAGCTTGGCCGGAGGGAGAGGAAGCTATGGCTACACCTTC.

In the case of this clonotype: Given a much more abundant clone one base away, this may be a read error. The chain uses TRBV12-3 or TRBV12-4 and TRBJ2-3; D possibly corresponds to TRBD1 (5 bases). V lost 6 bases and J lost 0, with 13 bases in between. The CDR3 runs 15 residues. The CDR3: CASSPRTTSTDTQYF. CDR3 sequence (DNA): TGTGCCAGCAGCCCTCGGACAACTAGCACAGATACGCAGTATTTT.

The sample holds a few counts of this clonotype. The chain employs TRBV30 and TRBJ1-4; maybe TRBD1 (6 bases). Germline V gene lookup returns CDR1 GTSNPN and CDR2 SVGIG (reference sequence). The germline V and J ends were trimmed by 0 bases and 8 bases, with 13 bases remaining between them. This CDR3 has 14 amino acids. DNA of the CDR3: TGTGCCTGGAGTGTACAGGGCCCTAGGGAAAAACTGTTTTTT. Translating gives CAWSVQGPREKLFF.

This clonotype showed up just a few times. The gene calls are TRBV5-1 and TRBJ1-1; TRBD1 matches at 10 bases. The CDR3 is made up of 17 amino acids. The V segment lost 0 bases and the J segment 1 base; nucleotides outside the gene matches: 6. The germline CDR1 and CDR2 sequences are SGHRS and YFSETQ. The DNA for the CDR3 is TGCGCCAGCAGCTTGGAGGACAGGGGGATCCCGAACACTGAAGCTTTCTTT. It yields the protein CASSLEDRGIPNTEAFF.

This chain joins TRBV12-3 or TRBV12-4 and TRBJ2-2; the D call may be TRBD1 or TRBD2 (6 bases each). CDR3 length equals 14 residues. Trimming stripped 7 bases from V and 4 bases from J, with 13 bases between. The CDR3 loop is CASTLGGRTGELFF. The CDR3 DNA follows: TGTGCCAGCACCTTGGGGGGCCGCACCGGGGAGCTGTTTTTT.

This clonotype was observed at least ten times. The rearrangement links TRBV12-3 or TRBV12-4 to TRBJ2-3; D unresolved. The V end lost 2 bases, the J end lost 0 bases, and 12 bases lay between the germline ends. This CDR3 comprises 16 residues. The CDR3 reads CASSLYGGASTDTQYF. In DNA form, the CDR3 reads TGTGCCAGCAGTTTATATGGTGGCGCTAGCACAGATACGCAGTATTTT.

This clonotype was counted ten times or more. This chain uses TRBV2 with TRBJ2-1, with 12 nucleotides matching TRBD1. The trim removed 7 bases at V and 9 bases at J, leaving 4 bases unmatched. Germline V lookup: CDR1 SNHLY, CDR2 FYNNEI. The CDR3 runs 13 residues. The CDR3 reads CASTGTGGFEQFF. The CDR3 nucleotides are TGTGCCAGCACCGGGACAGGGGGCTTTGAGCAGTTCTTC.

This clonotype turned up a few times. CDR3: CASRLTLGSPETQYF. DNA for the CDR3: TGTGCCAGCAGGCTCACTCTTGGGAGCCCGGAGACCCAGTACTTC. J is TRBJ2-5 and V is TRBV27, with a weak D call TRBD2 (5 bases). The V end was cut by 6 bases, the J end by 5 bases, with 19 bases between. Germline CDR1 is MNHEY and CDR2 is SMNVEV (reference sequence). This CDR3 is 15 amino acids long.

This clonotype showed up many times. V usage is TRBV7-9 and J usage is TRBJ2-7; maybe TRBD2 (7 bases). The CDR3 loop spans 16 amino acids. The germline V gene has CDR1 SEHNR and CDR2 FQNEAQ (reference sequence). Trimming left V 4 bases short and J 3 bases short, with 19 bases between. The CDR3 sequence is CASSSQDSRGVYEQYF. As DNA, the CDR3 is TGTGCCAGCAGCTCTCAGGACAGCCGGGGGGTCTACGAGCAGTACTTC.

This clonotype has ten or more counts. This chain uses TRBV28 with TRBJ2-7; a possible D gene is TRBD1 (6 bases). The CDR3 has 15 amino acids. The germline V gene has CDR1 MDHEN and CDR2 SYDVKM. V dropped 6 bases and J dropped 0 bases, with 15 bases sitting between them. The CDR3 loop is CASSSTGLSSYEQYF. The CDR3 DNA follows: TGTGCCAGCAGCTCGACAGGCCTCAGCTCCTACGAGCAGTACTTC.

The V gene is TRBV20-1, the J gene TRBJ2-3, with TRBD2 matching 10 bases. The germline gives CDR1 DFQATT, CDR2 SNEGSKA (reference sequence). V shed 3 bases, J shed 5 bases, and the junction held 8 bases outside the gene matches. The CDR3 covers 15 residues. The CDR3 DNA reads TGCAGTGCTAGCCCCCCTAGCGGGAGTTTAGATACGCAGTATTTT. As protein: CSASPPSGSLDTQYF.

This sequence joins TRBV5-1 and TRBJ2-1; TRBD2 matches 11 bases. Germline V gene lookup returns CDR1 SGHRS and CDR2 YFSETQ. The CDR3 covers 14 residues. J was trimmed by 7 bases and V by 7 bases; bases with no gene match: 7. The CDR3 loop is CASALAGGRNEQFF. CDR3 sequence (DNA): TGCGCCAGCGCTTTAGCGGGGGGGCGGAATGAGCAGTTCTTC.

This clonotype was observed a few times. One end of the junction is discordant with germline, which a read error may explain. The rearrangement uses TRBV6-6 and TRBJ2-2; D is unclear. Germline lookup yields CDR1 MNHNY and CDR2 SVGAGI (reference sequence). This CDR3 spans 16 amino acids. The CDR3, as DNA: TGTGCCGGCAGTTACGGCCCCCCTCGGGACACCGGGGAGCTGTTTTTT. Encoded protein: CAGSYGPPRDTGELFF.

This clonotype was recorded a few times. The rearrangement joins TRBV13 to TRBJ2-1, with 10 bases identical to TRBD2. The CDR3 totals 18 residues. With 0 bases clipped from V and 5 bases from J, the junction kept 10 bases outside the gene matches. Germline CDR1 is PRHDT and CDR2 is FYEKMQ (reference sequence). In DNA form, the CDR3 reads TGTGCCAGCAGCTTAGGAGGGGCTAGCGGGAGTAGGAACAATGAGCAGTTCTTC. Its protein product is CASSLGGASGSRNNEQFF. Combining the CDR3 with reference TRBV13 and TRBJ2-1 gives the whole variable domain AAGVIQSPRHLIKEKRETATLKCYPIPRHDTVYWYQQGPGQDPQFLISFYEKMQSDKGSIPDRFSAQQFSDYHSELNMSSLELGDSALYFCASSLGGASGSRNNEQFFGPGTRLTVL.

This clonotype was observed at least ten times. V usage is TRBV18 and J usage is TRBJ2-3; D is uncertain. The CDR3 sequence is 14 residues long. Deletions cut 3 bases from V and 5 bases from J, with 12 bases between. Germline V gene sequence: CDR1 KGHSH, CDR2 LQKENI. The CDR3 loop is CASSPASGKDTQYF. The CDR3 DNA follows: TGTGCCAGCTCACCGGCGAGTGGAAAAGATACGCAGTATTTT.

J is TRBJ1-2 and V is TRBV29-1; no reliable D call. This CDR3 is built from 14 residues. Germline values: CDR1 SQVTM, CDR2 ANQGSEA. Trimming stripped 6 bases from V and 8 bases from J, with 22 bases between. The CDR3 nucleotides read TGCAGCGTCCCGGTGGGCCTCGCGCTGGGCGGCTACACCTTC. The encoded protein is CSVPVGLALGGYTF.

This clonotype came up a few times. The J gene is TRBJ2-7, the V gene TRBV11-3; no clear D. The germline CDR1 and CDR2 sequences are SGHNT and YENEEA. V was clipped by 5 bases and J by 0 bases, with 11 bases between them. CDR3 length equals 14 residues. The CDR3 is CASSPGRFSYEQYF. The CDR3 nucleotides read TGTGCCAGCAGCCCCGGACGGTTCTCCTACGAGCAGTACTTC.

CDR3 amino acids: CASSSTPGTHGIANTGELFF. The CDR3 DNA follows: TGTGCCAGCAGCTCGACCCCGGGTACCCACGGAATCGCGAACACCGGGGAGCTGTTTTTT. J is TRBJ2-2 and V is TRBV7-9; D is ambiguous. CDR1 SEHNR and CDR2 FQNEAQ come from the germline V gene (reference sequence). The V gene lost 4 bases and the J gene lost 0 bases, with 24 bases spanning the gap. This CDR3 contains 20 residues.

Many counts were recorded for this clonotype. The chain employs TRBV27 and TRBJ1-2, with 8 positions matching TRBD1. J lost 0 bases, V lost 6 bases, and 9 bases had no gene match. The CDR3 has 16 residues. Germline V CDR1 and CDR2: MNHEY, SMNVEV (reference sequence). CDR3 sequence (DNA): TGTGCCAGCAGCTCCGGGCTGACAGGGGCTAACTATGGCTACACCTTC. It codes for CASSSGLTGANYGYTF.

This clonotype was counted only a few times. J is TRBJ2-2 and V is TRBV9, with D tentatively TRBD1 or TRBD2 (6 bases each). The CDR3 totals 14 residues. Per germline, CDR1 SGDLS and CDR2 YYNGEE. V was cut by 4 bases and J by 4 bases, with 11 bases left in between. The CDR3 region has the DNA TGTGCCAGCAGCCCGTGGGGGGCCACCGGGGAGCTGTTTTTT. Translation: CASSPWGATGELFF.

The chain couples TRBV5-4 to TRBJ1-3; D call uncertain. Germline V lookup: CDR1 SGHNT, CDR2 YYREEE (reference sequence). The CDR3 has 14 amino acids. V lost 0 bases and J lost 1, with 5 bases in between. The CDR3 nucleotides are TGTGCCAGCAGCTTGGGGCCTTCTGGAAACACCATATATTTT. It yields the protein CASSLGPSGNTIYF.

This clonotype has just a few counts. The chain links TRBV28 to TRBJ1-5, with D maybe TRBD1 (5 bases). Germline CDR1 and CDR2: MDHEN and SYDVKM. The CDR3 sequence is 14 residues long. V was cut by 8 bases and J by 4 bases, with 15 bases left in between. CDR3 protein: CASGGGSGNQPQHF. CDR3 nucleotide sequence: TGTGCCAGCGGGGGGGGGTCGGGAAATCAGCCCCAGCATTTT.

This clonotype was seen a handful of times. The rearrangement uses TRBV12-3 or TRBV12-4 and TRBJ2-1; TRBD2 aligns across 9 bases. The CDR3 has 13 amino acids. J lost 10 bases, V lost 5 bases, and 6 bases had no gene match. The CDR3 loop reads CASSGALAGEQFF. CDR3 DNA: TGTGCCAGCAGTGGGGCACTAGCGGGCGAGCAGTTCTTC.

The CDR3 reads CASSPGTPVAKNIQYF. CDR3 bases: TGTGCCAGCAGCCCCGGGACCCCCGTAGCCAAAAACATTCAGTACTTC. This chain links TRBV7-9 with TRBJ2-4; either TRBD1 or TRBD2 may supply D (5 bases each). The CDR3 runs 16 residues. Trimming cost V 5 bases and J 0 bases, with 14 bases left between them. Germline V CDR1 and CDR2: SEHNR, FQNEAQ (reference sequence).

The chain recombines TRBV7-3 with TRBJ1-2; perhaps TRBD1 as D (5 bases). Germline V gives CDR1 SGHTA, CDR2 FQGTGA. This CDR3 is 16 amino acids long. V was cut by 5 bases and J by 4 bases, with 20 bases left in between. CDR3 sequence: CASSETGDLISYGYTF. CDR3 in DNA: TGTGCCAGCAGCGAAACAGGCGACCTTATTTCCTATGGCTACACCTTC.